What follows are 31 T cell receptor beta chains derived from one specimen sequenced in a study of blood T cells in healthy people across ages. PCR was performed a second time for roughly 7 to 12 cycles using a sample-barcoded 5' primer and a J-beta primer mix. TCRdb re-analysed the 5' RACE reads in MiXCR, keeping a single row per CDR3 protein. Seen here are 600,000 to 1,000,000 distinct CDR3 sequences, 58% observed once, and the top ten hold 20% to 25%. The source material was blood. The receptors were sampled from a man aged 25-45 years in good health.

In this sample, this clonotype turned up a few times. This rearrangement joins TRBV20-1 to TRBJ1-5; possible D gene TRBD1, 5 bases. Between the trimmed V and J ends, which lost 5 bases and 2 bases, there was a span of 10 bases. The CDR3 runs to 13 residues. Germline loops: CDR1 DFQATT, CDR2 SNEGSKA (reference sequence). The CDR3: CSALPGGNQPQHF. For the CDR3, the DNA is TGCAGTGCTCTACCGGGGGGCAATCAGCCCCAGCATTTT.

This clonotype occurred a few times. V is TRBV27 and J is TRBJ2-1; the match to TRBD1 covers 7 bases. The CDR3 extends over 14 amino acids. Germline loops: CDR1 MNHEY, CDR2 SMNVEV (reference sequence). The V segment lost 8 bases and the J segment 2 bases; nucleotides outside the gene matches: 6. The CDR3 DNA sequence: TGTGCCAGCTCGACCGGGACAGCCTACAATGAGCAGTTCTTC. It specifies CASSTGTAYNEQFF.

The chain is built from TRBV4-3 and TRBJ2-3; TRBD2 aligns across 7 bases. Germline CDR1 LGHNA, CDR2 YSLEER. The V gene end was trimmed by 0 bases and the J gene end by 2 bases; junction bases not matched to a gene: 8. There are 17 residues in the CDR3. The CDR3 DNA reads as TGCGCCAGCAGCCAAGAAGGGGATCTAGCGGCCACAGATACGCAGTATTTT. It is translated as CASSQEGDLAATDTQYF.

This chain uses TRBV7-2 with TRBJ2-1, with 8 bases that match TRBD1. The germline gives CDR1 SGHTA, CDR2 FQGNSA. The CDR3 length is 16 residues. The junction had 12 bases not matched to a gene; V was cut back by 6 bases and J by 5 bases. The CDR3, as DNA: TGTGCCAGCAGGAAACCAGGGGGCAGGAACCACAATGAGCAGTTCTTC. This encodes CASRKPGGRNHNEQFF.

The chain carries TRBV20-1 and TRBJ2-7; D gene ambiguous. Germline V lookup: CDR1 DFQATT, CDR2 SNEGSKA (reference sequence). The CDR3 extends over 11 amino acids. V was cut by 5 bases and J by 3 bases, with 8 bases left in between. The CDR3 DNA follows: TGCAGTGCTTCCTCAAACTACGAGCAGTACTTC. Its translation: CSASSNYEQYF.

V usage is TRBV6-6 and J usage is TRBJ2-1; tentative D call: TRBD1 (5 bases). The germline gives CDR1 MNHNY, CDR2 SVGAGI (reference sequence). The CDR3 runs to 12 residues. The V and J ends lost 6 bases and 12 bases respectively, with 15 bases between them. The CDR3, as DNA: TGTGCCAGCAGACCTGACAGTCTCCCGCAGTTCTTC. This translates into CASRPDSLPQFF.

The chain is built from TRBV5-4 and TRBJ2-1, with D tentatively TRBD2 (5 bases). The V gene lost 0 bases and the J gene lost 9 bases, with 13 bases spanning the gap. The CDR3 loop spans 14 amino acids. Germline V gene data show CDR1 as SGHNT and CDR2 as YYREEE (reference sequence). In DNA, the CDR3 is TGTGCCAGCAGCTTGGAGCATAGCGCAAGTGAGCAGTTCTTC. Its translation: CASSLEHSASEQFF.

This clonotype was observed a few times. This chain connects TRBV7-2 to TRBJ2-4; maybe TRBD2 (6 bases). From germline, CDR1 is SGHTA and CDR2 FQGNSA. With 1 base removed from V and 9 bases from J, the gap between germline ends came to 10 bases. The CDR3 spans 13 residues. CDR3 amino acids: CASSLVRGGIQYF. CDR3 sequence (DNA): TGTGCCAGCAGCTTAGTGCGGGGAGGCATTCAGTACTTC.

The chain carries TRBV5-1 and TRBJ2-3; D possibly corresponds to TRBD1 (5 bases). This CDR3 spans 12 amino acids. In germline, CDR1 is SGHRS, CDR2 YFSETQ. The ends were cut back, 4 bases at V and 8 bases at J, with 11 bases in the middle. The CDR3 coding sequence is TGCGCCAGCAGCCAAGACAGTAGTACGCAGTATTTT. Protein sequence: CASSQDSSTQYF.

This chain uses TRBV9 with TRBJ2-3; 12 positions agree with TRBD2. Trimming took 2 bases from V and 7 from J; bases not matched to a gene: 5. Germline CDR1 SGDLS, CDR2 YYNGEE. CDR3 size: 15 residues. The CDR3 nucleotides are TGTGCCAGCAGCGTCGGACTAGCGGGAAGTTATACGCAGTATTTT. It is translated as CASSVGLAGSYTQYF.

This clonotype was detected once. The rearrangement joins TRBV29-1 to TRBJ2-7, with 7 bases identical to TRBD2. The length of the CDR3 is 13 residues. Unmatched junction bases numbered 4, after V lost 4 bases and J lost 1 base. CDR1 is SQVTM and CDR2 is ANQGSEA in the germline V gene. CDR3 amino acids: CSVVHGRSYEQYF. The CDR3 region has the DNA TGCAGCGTTGTACACGGGAGGTCCTACGAGCAGTACTTC.

J is TRBJ2-7 and V is TRBV7-2; a weak D match, TRBD2 (5 bases). The germline V and J ends were trimmed by 6 bases and 3 bases, with 15 bases remaining between them. The CDR3 totals 14 residues. Germline loops: CDR1 SGHTA, CDR2 FQGNSA. Here the CDR3 DNA reads TGTGCCAGCAGGGTTGGCTCTGGGAGCTACGAGCAGTACTTC. Protein: CASRVGSGSYEQYF.

The J gene is TRBJ2-7, the V gene TRBV7-6; possibly TRBD1 for D (5 bases). V lost 4 bases to trimming and J lost 5 bases, with 9 bases between them. The CDR3 is 12 amino acids. The germline gives CDR1 SGHVS, CDR2 FNYEAQ. The CDR3 nucleotides read TGTGCCAGCAGCTCAGCAGGGCACGAGCAGTACTTC. Translation: CASSSAGHEQYF.

The CDR3: CASRSTGAYEQYF. The CDR3 DNA follows: TGTGCCAGCAGAAGCACAGGGGCCTACGAGCAGTACTTC. This chain connects TRBV27 to TRBJ2-7, with 7 bases aligning to TRBD1. The CDR3 has 13 amino acids. J gave up 2 bases and V 6 bases, and 4 bases lay outside the gene matches. CDR1 is MNHEY, CDR2 SMNVEV, per germline (reference sequence).

This sequence joins TRBV12-3 or TRBV12-4 and TRBJ1-6; 8 bases fit TRBD1. V lost 6 bases to trimming and J lost 2 bases; unmatched junction nucleotides: 6. This CDR3 has 16 residues. This CDR3 is CASSLRTGTYNSPLHF. The CDR3 DNA follows: TGTGCCAGCAGCCTACGGACAGGGACCTATAATTCACCCCTCCACTTT.

The chain recombines TRBV15 with TRBJ2-5; TRBD2 might be the D (5 bases). Looked up from germline, CDR1 is LNHNV and CDR2 is YYDKDF (reference sequence). V lost 5 bases to trimming and J lost 4 bases, with 14 bases between them. The CDR3 contains 14 residues. The CDR3 sequence: CATSVALAAETQYF. Written as DNA, the CDR3 is TGTGCCACCAGCGTAGCGTTAGCCGCAGAGACCCAGTACTTC. The full variable domain, completed using reference TRBV15 and TRBJ2-5, is DAMVIQNPRYQVTQFGKPVTLSCSQTLNHNVMYWYQQKSSQAPKLLFHYYDKDFNNEADTPDNFQSRRPNTSFCFLDIRSPGLGDTAMYLCATSVALAAETQYFGPGTRLLVL.

Concerning this clonotype: One end of the junction is discordant with germline, which a read error may explain. J is TRBJ2-1 and V is TRBV20-1; a weak D match, TRBD1 (6 bases). The CDR3 has 13 amino acids. CDR1 DFQATT and CDR2 SNEGSKA come from the germline V gene (reference sequence). The CDR3 is CSARGASDNEQFF. Here the CDR3 DNA reads TGCAGTGCTAGGGGGGCCTCCGACAATGAGCAGTTCTTC.

The chain joins TRBV5-1 to TRBJ2-5; 8 positions agree with TRBD1. CDR1 and CDR2 (germline): SGHRS, YFSETQ. V trimming: 4 bases; J trimming: 5 bases; junction bases outside the gene matches: 10. CDR3 length: 15 amino acids. The CDR3 DNA follows: TGCGCCAGCAGCGAACAGACAGGGGTAGTGGAGACCCAGTACTTC. Residues: CASSEQTGVVETQYF. Combining the CDR3 with reference TRBV5-1 and TRBJ2-5 gives the whole variable domain KAGVTQTPRYLIKTRGQQVTLSCSPISGHRSVSWYQQTPGQGLQFLFEYFSETQRNKGNFPGRFSGRQFSNSRSEMNVSTLELGDSALYLCASSEQTGVVETQYFGPGTRLLVL.

The chain is built from TRBV10-3 and TRBJ2-7, with 8 nucleotides matching TRBD2. The J call may be faulty, since TRBJ2-5 better matches the DNA end. Per germline, CDR1 ENHRY and CDR2 SYGVKD. The CDR3 has 14 amino acids. In DNA form, the CDR3 reads TGTGCCTCGACGGGACTAGACTACCCCGAGACCCAGTACTTC. Residues: CASTGLDYPETQYF.

The rearrangement links TRBV6-5 to TRBJ1-1; D may be TRBD1 (6 bases). Trimming pared 6 bases from V and 1 base from J, leaving 12 bases between. The CDR3 runs to 14 residues. The germline V gene has CDR1 MNHEY and CDR2 SVGAGI. CDR3 nucleotides: TGTGCCAGCAGGTCTATACAGGGGAACACTGAAGCTTTCTTT. The encoded protein is CASRSIQGNTEAFF.

This clonotype has just a few counts. The chain recombines TRBV6-2 or TRBV6-3 with TRBJ2-4; D is unclear. Germline CDR1 reads MNHEY; CDR2 reads SVGEGT. V was trimmed by 0 bases and J by 12 bases, leaving 15 bases between them. The CDR3 has 14 residues. The CDR3 bases are TGTGCCAGCAGTTACTCGACTGCGGAGAGTGATCAGTACTTC. As protein: CASSYSTAESDQYF.

This clonotype was counted once. The rearrangement links TRBV20-1 to TRBJ1-1, with D possibly matching TRBD1 (5 bases). The CDR3 loop spans 15 amino acids. Germline CDR1 DFQATT, CDR2 SNEGSKA (reference sequence). Trimming took 3 bases from V and 4 from J, leaving 18 bases between them. The CDR3: CSARGDYRGPTEAFF. In DNA form, the CDR3 reads TGCAGTGCTAGGGGTGATTACCGGGGACCCACTGAAGCTTTCTTT.

There are a few counts of this clonotype. The chain joins TRBV20-1 to TRBJ1-2, with D uncertain. Trimming took 4 bases from V and 5 from J, leaving 17 bases between them. Germline-derived CDR1 and CDR2 are DFQATT and SNEGSKA (reference sequence). The CDR3 extends over 14 amino acids. CDR3 nucleotides: TGCAGTGCTAAGGAGGGTAGGGATGGGTATGGCTACACCTTC. As protein: CSAKEGRDGYGYTF.

The J gene is TRBJ2-3, the V gene TRBV5-6; TRBD2 matches 8 bases. The CDR3 runs 16 residues. The trim removed 5 bases at V and 6 bases at J, leaving 14 bases unmatched. Germline assignment: CDR1 SGHDT and CDR2 YYEEEE. The DNA of the CDR3 is TGTGCCAGCAGTTTCAATAGCGGGACGGCCCGCGATACGCAGTATTTT. This encodes CASSFNSGTARDTQYF.

The rearrangement links TRBV30 to TRBJ2-1, with 11 bases aligning to TRBD2. The better agreement between TRBJ2-7 and the DNA end casts doubt on the J call. Looked up from germline, CDR1 is GTSNPN and CDR2 is SVGIG (reference sequence). This CDR3 is built from 13 residues. Here the CDR3 reads CAYVAGGRYEQYF. The DNA of the CDR3 is TGTGCCTATGTAGCGGGAGGGCGCTACGAGCAGTACTTC.

This clonotype was recorded a few times. V gene TRBV6-5 combines with J gene TRBJ2-1; 7 nucleotides align to TRBD2. The ends lost 7 bases at V and 4 bases at J; junction bases unmatched: 1. CDR1 MNHEY and CDR2 SVGAGI come from the germline V gene. The CDR3 length is 12 residues. CDR3 coding DNA: TGTGCCAGCATGGGAGGGTACAATGAGCAGTTCTTC. Translating it yields CASMGGYNEQFF.

This clonotype has just one count. The V gene is TRBV5-1, the J gene TRBJ2-3, with D possibly matching TRBD1 (6 bases). The CDR3 spans 14 residues. Trimming stripped 5 bases from V and 2 bases from J, with 12 bases between. Germline CDR1 and CDR2: SGHRS and YFSETQ. CDR3 loop: CASRPQGTTDTQYF. CDR3 nucleotides: TGCGCCAGCAGACCACAGGGTACCACAGATACGCAGTATTTT.

The rearrangement links TRBV15 to TRBJ2-7, with 7 nucleotides matching TRBD1. J was trimmed by 1 base and V by 0 bases; bases with no gene match: 12. Germline CDR1 is LNHNV and CDR2 is YYDKDF (reference sequence). The CDR3 extends over 18 amino acids. The CDR3 loop is CATSRDRGPTSQSYEQYF. For the CDR3, the DNA is TGTGCCACCAGCAGAGATAGGGGGCCCACTTCCCAATCCTACGAGCAGTACTTC.

The chain has TRBV10-3 and TRBJ2-1; 11 bases agree with TRBD2. The germline gives CDR1 ENHRY, CDR2 SYGVKD. V lost 8 bases, J lost 2 bases, and 8 bases stayed unmatched. CDR3 length: 16 residues. The CDR3 region has the DNA TGTGCCATCGGAAGACTAGCGGGAAAACCCTACAATGAGCAGTTCTTC. Protein sequence: CAIGRLAGKPYNEQFF.

The genes are TRBV12-3 or TRBV12-4 and TRBJ1-1; tentatively, D is TRBD1 (5 bases). Trimming left V 7 bases short and J 1 base short, with 13 bases between. There are 14 residues in the CDR3. The CDR3 region has the DNA TGTGCCAGCACACCGGGGCAGCAGAACACTGAAGCTTTCTTT. Its translation: CASTPGQQNTEAFF.

The genes are TRBV10-3 and TRBJ2-5; 7 bases are a match to TRBD2. This CDR3 spans 14 amino acids. In germline, CDR1 is ENHRY, CDR2 SYGVKD. V gave up 6 bases and J gave up 5 bases; unmatched junction bases: 9. The CDR3 loop reads CAIRGTSEGETQYF. CDR3 DNA: TGTGCCATCAGAGGAACTAGCGAAGGGGAGACCCAGTACTTC.